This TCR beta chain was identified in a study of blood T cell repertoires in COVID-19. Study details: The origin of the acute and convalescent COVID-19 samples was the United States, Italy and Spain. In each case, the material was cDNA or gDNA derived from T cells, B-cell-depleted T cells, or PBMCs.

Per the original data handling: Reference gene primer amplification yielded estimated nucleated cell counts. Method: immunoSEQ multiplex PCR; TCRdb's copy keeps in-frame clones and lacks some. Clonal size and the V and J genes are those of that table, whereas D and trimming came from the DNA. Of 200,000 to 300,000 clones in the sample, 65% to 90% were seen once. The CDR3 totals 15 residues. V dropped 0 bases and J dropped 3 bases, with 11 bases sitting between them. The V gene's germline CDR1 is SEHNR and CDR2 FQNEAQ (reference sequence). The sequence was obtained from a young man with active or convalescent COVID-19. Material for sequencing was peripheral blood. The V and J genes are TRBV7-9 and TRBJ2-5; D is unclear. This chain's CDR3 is CASSLAYGSEETQYF. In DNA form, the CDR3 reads TGTGCCAGCAGCTTAGCCTACGGGTCCGAAGAGACCCAGTACTTC.